The text below deals with one TCR beta chain. The entry originates in a study of blood T cells in healthy people across ages. For the second PCR, which ran for about 7 to 12 cycles, a sample-barcoded 5' primer and a J-beta primer mix were used. Each single sample gave us at least 2.5 million CDR3-containing paired-end reads. From the 5' RACE reads, TCRdb called clonotypes with MiXCR, one entry per CDR3 protein. The repertoire holds 1.5 million to 2 million distinct CDR3 sequences, with approximately 40% as singletons. The CDR3 is 16 amino acids. CDR1 is SGHTA and CDR2 is FQGNSA in the germline V gene. V lost 1 base, J lost 3 bases, and 16 bases lay in between.

The sequence came from a human donor in good health. The chain is built from TRBV7-2 and TRBJ2-7; D call uncertain. The sequencing input was blood. The DNA for the CDR3 is TGTGCCAGCAGCTTAGATGGCAGCCCCAAGGACTACGAGCAGTACTTC. Translation: CASSLDGSPKDYEQYF.